These 17 T cell receptor beta chains were sequenced from one sample in a study of T cells after yellow fever vaccination. TCRdb re-derived calls from the 5' RACE reads in MiXCR, one entry per CDR3 protein. The repertoire consists of more than 90,000 distinct CDR3 sequences, with 8.4% occurring once and the leading ten covering about 25%. The material was CD8+ T cells sorted from PBMCs, obtained 45 days after the yellow fever booster vaccination. All receptors derive from a man under 40 who received the YFV17D yellow fever vaccine.

This clonotype was recorded at least ten times. The gene calls are TRBV20-1 and TRBJ2-7; TRBD2 aligns across 11 bases. Looked up from germline, CDR1 is DFQATT and CDR2 is SNEGSKA (reference sequence). The CDR3 has 15 amino acids. V trimming: 6 bases; J trimming: 3 bases; junction bases outside the gene matches: 10. The CDR3 is CSASGTSGSGYEQYF. CDR3 nucleotide sequence: TGCAGTGCCTCCGGGACTAGCGGAAGTGGCTACGAGCAGTACTTC.

This clonotype was detected only a few times. The CDR3 sequence: CASSLGTSGGGEQYF. Written as DNA, the CDR3 is TGTGCCAGCAGTCTGGGGACTAGCGGGGGGGGCGAGCAGTACTTC. J is TRBJ2-7 and V is TRBV27; 16 bases fit TRBD2. CDR3 length: 15 residues. The germline gives CDR1 MNHEY, CDR2 SMNVEV (reference sequence). V gave up 5 bases and J gave up 6 bases; unmatched junction bases: 4.

This rearrangement joins TRBV6-1 to TRBJ2-5, with TRBD1 identical over 8 bases. The germline V gene encodes CDR1 MNHNS and CDR2 SASEGT. V lost 4 bases and J lost 6; bases outside the gene matches: 7. The length of the CDR3 is 14 residues. The CDR3 sequence: CASSGDRGQKTQYF. The CDR3 nucleotides are TGTGCCAGCAGTGGCGACAGGGGACAAAAGACCCAGTACTTC.

This clonotype was counted between two and nine times. The chain carries TRBV12-3 or TRBV12-4 and TRBJ2-1, with D possibly being TRBD1 or TRBD2 (5 bases each). The V gene lost 4 bases and the J gene lost 9 bases, with 13 bases spanning the gap. The CDR3 runs to 13 residues. CDR3 sequence reads: CASSWGFAIEQFF. CDR3 DNA: TGTGCCAGCAGTTGGGGGTTCGCGATTGAGCAGTTCTTC.

This clonotype was found many times. The chain employs TRBV12-5 and TRBJ2-1; D unclear. Germline V gives CDR1 LGHNT, CDR2 FRNRAP. This CDR3 region has 16 residues. V was shortened by 2 bases and J by 10 bases, with 21 bases between the two germline ends. CDR3 coding DNA: TGTGCTAGTGGTTTGTGGAGCCCTAGGGCCGGTCCGGAGCAGTTCTTC. Protein sequence: CASGLWSPRAGPEQFF.

In its sample, this clonotype was seen many times. The CDR3 is CATSSWRANEQFF. The DNA of the CDR3 is TGTGCCACCAGCAGCTGGCGAGCCAATGAGCAGTTCTTC. The V gene is TRBV15, the J gene TRBJ2-1, with D unclear. V was pared by 3 bases and J by 6 bases, with 9 bases between. The CDR3 is made up of 13 amino acids. Germline V gene lookup returns CDR1 LNHNV and CDR2 YYDKDF (reference sequence).

This clonotype occurred many times. This chain connects TRBV11-2 to TRBJ2-7, with a tentative D call TRBD2 (7 bases). Trimming shortened V by 10 bases and J by 3 bases, and 16 bases separated the two germline ends. The CDR3 runs to 13 residues. Germline V gene data show CDR1 as SGHAT and CDR2 as FQNNGV. The CDR3 nucleotides read TGTGCCACCACCCGGGGGGCATACTACGAGCAGTACTTC. Translated, it gives CATTRGAYYEQYF.

This clonotype showed up many times. This chain links TRBV4-3 with TRBJ2-1; tentative D call: TRBD2 (7 bases). Trimming took off 2 bases at V and 6 bases at J, with 11 bases between the two ends. CDR1 is LGHNA, CDR2 YSLEER, per germline. There are 14 residues in the CDR3. The CDR3 protein is CASSQRGGGNEQFF. DNA of the CDR3: TGCGCCAGCAGCCAAAGGGGGGGAGGCAATGAGCAGTTCTTC.

This clonotype came up many times. This rearrangement joins TRBV27 to TRBJ2-3; TRBD1 is a possible D gene (5 bases). The CDR3 has 14 amino acids. Per the germline V gene, CDR1 is MNHEY and CDR2 is SMNVEV (reference sequence). Trimming stripped 3 bases from V and 3 bases from J, with 10 bases between. The CDR3 DNA sequence: TGTGCCAGCAGTTTCCAGGGTGGGACAGATACGCAGTATTTT. Protein product: CASSFQGGTDTQYF.

Ten or more counts support this clonotype. V is TRBV9 and J is TRBJ2-1; 7 positions match TRBD2. Germline V lookup: CDR1 SGDLS, CDR2 YYNGEE. Germline trimming cut 3 bases from V and 5 bases from J; bases unmatched to any gene: 11. The CDR3 covers 16 residues. The CDR3 spells CASSGMGSGFNNEQFF. The CDR3 bases are TGTGCCAGCAGCGGTATGGGTAGCGGGTTTAACAATGAGCAGTTCTTC.

Here the CDR3 DNA reads TGTGCCAGCAGGTACCAAAATGAGCAGTTCTTC. Translating it yields CASRYQNEQFF. The chain links TRBV12-3 or TRBV12-4 to TRBJ2-1; D gene unclear. CDR3 length: 11 amino acids. Trimming pared 6 bases from V and 7 bases from J, leaving 7 bases between.

This clonotype has a count of ten or more. The gene calls are TRBV7-3 and TRBJ2-1; a weak D match, TRBD2 (5 bases). Between the trimmed V and J ends, which lost 2 bases and 6 bases, there was a span of 17 bases. CDR3 length equals 16 residues. Per the germline V gene, CDR1 is SGHTA and CDR2 is FQGTGA. CDR3 in DNA: TGTGCCAGCAGCTTATTCTCCCGGGGAGAACCCAATGAGCAGTTCTTC. This sequence encodes CASSLFSRGEPNEQFF.

This clonotype appeared a few times. V usage is TRBV7-9 and J usage is TRBJ2-3, with TRBD2 matching over 12 bases. Germline loops: CDR1 SEHNR, CDR2 FQNEAQ (reference sequence). V shed 4 bases and J 3 bases; nucleotides not matched to a gene: 5. CDR3 size: 16 residues. Here the CDR3 DNA reads TGTGCCAGCAGCTCCTATACTAGCGGGAGGACAGATACGCAGTATTTT. Its translation: CASSSYTSGRTDTQYF. Full variable domain (rest looked up from reference TRBV7-9 and TRBJ2-3): DTGVSQNPRHKITKRGQNVTFRCDPISEHNRLYWYRQTLGQGPEFLTYFQNEAQLEKSRLLSDRFSAERPKGSFSTLEIQRTEQGDSAMYLCASSSYTSGRTDTQYFGPGTRLTVL.

This clonotype was observed a single time. A much larger clone differs from this one at a single base, so this may be a read error. V is TRBV20-1 and J is TRBJ2-7; D gene ambiguous. The germline CDR1 and CDR2 sequences are DFQATT and SNEGSKA (reference sequence). Trimming took off 6 bases at V and 6 bases at J, with 18 bases between the two ends. This CDR3 contains 13 residues. DNA for the CDR3: TGCAGTGCCCCCCTCTTAGGTAGGACCGAGCAGTACTTC. Translating gives CSAPLLGRTEQYF.

The V call is TRBV19, the J call TRBJ2-7, with 11 bases matching TRBD1. Per germline, CDR1 LNHDA and CDR2 SQIVND (reference sequence). Trimming removed 4 bases from V and 2 bases from J; junction bases left unmatched: 1. The CDR3 has 14 residues. The CDR3 sequence is CASSTGQGAYEQYF. CDR3 nucleotide sequence: TGTGCCAGTAGTACGGGACAGGGGGCCTACGAGCAGTACTTC.

A few counts support this clonotype. The chain combines TRBV29-1 with TRBJ1-2, with D tentatively TRBD1 (5 bases). The V end lost 1 base, the J end lost 7 bases, and 10 bases lay between the germline ends. CDR3 length: 12 residues. Germline CDR1 SQVTM, CDR2 ANQGSEA. The CDR3 nucleotides are TGCAGCGTTGAAGGGGGCGAAATTGGCTACACCTTC. The encoded protein is CSVEGGEIGYTF.

The V gene is TRBV20-1, the J gene TRBJ1-3; D not certain. Germline CDR1 is DFQATT and CDR2 is SNEGSKA (reference sequence). The CDR3 spans 14 residues. V dropped 2 bases and J dropped 4 bases, with 12 bases sitting between them. The CDR3 here is CSARSEGPGNTIYF. The CDR3 nucleotides are TGCAGTGCTAGATCGGAAGGGCCAGGAAACACCATATATTTT.